The rows below give T cell receptor beta chains drawn from one sample of a study of cytomegalovirus exposure and HLA in healthy donors. Sequenced by immunoSEQ multiplex PCR; TCRdb stores in-frame clones only, minus some. The repertoire includes 130,000 or so clones, roughly 9% of them detected once, and around 5.8% sits in the top ten. The sample consisted of PBMCs. These receptors originate from a woman aged 40 to 50 in good health and CMV-seropositive. CDR3s include the opening cysteine and the closing phenylalanine or tryptophan. A D gene is named only where the DNA matches it firmly. The listing skips clone size in some rows; elsewhere it reads once, few, many or a size class.

D gene	V gene	clone size	J gene	CDR3 protein	CDR3 DNA
-	TRBV7-6	-	TRBJ1-1	CASSLRRGTEAFF	TGTGCCAGCAGCCTAAGGAGAGGTACTGAAGCTTTCTTT
TRBD1	TRBV25-1	-	TRBJ1-6	CASSEPRDRRNNSPLHF	TGTGCCAGCAGTGAGCCCCGGGACAGGAGGAATAATTCACCCCTCCACTTT
-	TRBV9	few	TRBJ1-6	CASSVLGDNSPLHF	TGTGCCAGCAGCGTACTAGGGGATAATTCACCCCTCCACTTT
-	TRBV2	-	TRBJ2-3	CASRATRGGDTQYF	TGTGCCAGCAGGGCCACTCGGGGAGGAGATACGCAGTATTTT
-	TRBV19	few	TRBJ1-5	CASSPWARRGDQPQHF	TGTGCCAGTAGTCCCTGGGCCCGGAGGGGAGATCAGCCCCAGCATTTT
TRBD1	TRBV6-6	few	TRBJ1-2	CASSYSRDRDVYGYTF	TGTGCCAGCAGTTACTCCCGGGACAGGGACGTCTATGGCTACACCTTC
TRBD1	TRBV4-1	few	TRBJ2-5	CASSQRSTGGEETQYF	TGCGCCAGCAGCCAACGATCGACAGGGGGGGAAGAGACCCAGTACTTC
-	TRBV2	few	TRBJ1-6	CASTVGGLGETLHF	TGTGCCAGCACCGTCGGCGGCCTCGGTGAGACCCTCCACTTT
-	TRBV5-4	-	TRBJ1-1	CATGGNTEAFF	TGTGCCACGGGGGGGAACACTGAAGCTTTCTTT
-	TRBV11-2	few	TRBJ2-7	CASSPPGGLDYEQYF	TGTGCCAGCAGCCCCCCTGGAGGGCTCGACTACGAGCAGTACTTC
TRBD1	TRBV16	-	TRBJ1-1	CASSLGQRNTEAFF	TGTGCCAGCAGCTTGGGACAGCGGAACACTGAAGCTTTCTTT
TRBD2	TRBV5-4	-	TRBJ2-7	CASSYPGLGAYEQYF	TGTGCCAGCAGCTACCCGGGACTAGGTGCCTACGAGCAGTACTTC
-	TRBV6-5	few	TRBJ2-1	CASSYDRYNEQFF	TGTGCCAGCAGTTATGACAGATACAATGAGCAGTTCTTC
TRBD1	TRBV10-2	-	TRBJ2-3	CASSESTGQGTDTQYF	TGCGCCAGCAGTGAGTCGACTGGACAGGGGACAGATACGCAGTATTTT
-	TRBV2	-	TRBJ1-1	CASRSGAPRAAFF	TGTGCCAGCCGAAGCGGGGCCCCCAGGGCAGCTTTCTTT
-	TRBV4-2	-	TRBJ2-7	CASSPQLEVSSYEQYF	TGTGCCAGCAGCCCCCAACTAGAGGTTTCTTCCTACGAGCAGTACTTC
-	TRBV28	-	TRBJ1-1	CASSLGGDGTEAFF	TGTGCCAGCAGTTTAGGGGGCGACGGCACTGAAGCTTTCTTT
TRBD1	TRBV5-1	few	TRBJ1-2	CASSLGQGGSTF	TGCGCCAGCAGCTTGGGACAGGGGGGTTCCACCTTC
-	TRBV15	few	TRBJ1-4	CATSLIQGAYEKLLF	TGTGCCACCAGCCTCATACAGGGCGCGTATGAAAAACTGCTTTTT
TRBD2	TRBV7-7	-	TRBJ2-2	CASSLSGDTGELFF	TGTGCCAGCAGCTTGAGCGGGGACACCGGGGAGCTGTTTTTT
-	TRBV5-1	-	TRBJ2-1	CASSPLAGANNEQFF	TGCGCCAGCAGCCCGTTGGCGGGGGCTAACAATGAGCAGTTCTTC
TRBD1	TRBV18	-	TRBJ1-1	CASSFGQVNTEAFF	TGTGCCAGCTCGTTCGGACAGGTGAACACTGAAGCTTTCTTT
TRBD2	TRBV28	few	TRBJ2-7	CASSPLGRLAEEQYF	TGTGCCAGCAGCCCTCTCGGGAGACTAGCGGAAGAGCAGTACTTC
TRBD1	TRBV7-9	-	TRBJ1-2	CASSFTPTGVGYTF	TGTGCCAGCAGCTTTACCCCTACAGGGGTTGGATACACCTTC
-	TRBV28	-	TRBJ1-1	CASSTHRAEAFF	TGTGCCAGCAGTACCCACAGGGCTGAAGCTTTCTTT
TRBD2	TRBV30	-	TRBJ2-5	CAWNPSGGAETQYF	TGTGCCTGGAACCCTAGCGGGGGGGCAGAGACCCAGTACTTC
-	TRBV6-1	few	TRBJ2-3	CASSGGVQGTQYF	TGTGCCAGCAGTGGGGGGGTCCAGGGTACGCAGTATTTT
-	TRBV10-3	few	TRBJ1-1	CAISDRVSVEAFF	TGTGCCATCAGTGACCGGGTATCGGTTGAAGCTTTCTTT
TRBD1	TRBV7-2	few	TRBJ1-5	CASSRDRALNQPQHF	TGTGCCAGCAGCCGGGACAGAGCGCTGAATCAGCCCCAGCATTTT
TRBD1	TRBV5-6	few	TRBJ1-4	CASSSRPDRGTNEKLFF	TGTGCCAGCAGCTCCCGGCCCGACAGGGGAACTAATGAAAAACTGTTTTTT
-	TRBV9	few	TRBJ1-4	CASSVGELGANEKLFF	TGTGCCAGCAGCGTGGGAGAGTTGGGAGCTAATGAAAAACTGTTTTTT
TRBD1	TRBV15	few	TRBJ2-1	CATSIDPGQGNEQFF	TGTGCCACCAGCATCGATCCGGGACAGGGAAATGAGCAGTTCTTC
TRBD1	TRBV9	-	TRBJ2-1	CASSVLVGGLEQFF	TGTGCCAGCAGCGTATTGGTAGGGGGCCTTGAGCAGTTCTTC
TRBD1	TRBV29-1	-	TRBJ2-5	CSVRDRDETQYF	TGCAGCGTTCGGGACAGGGATGAGACCCAGTACTTC
-	TRBV5-1	few	TRBJ2-7	CASRPTDTYEQYF	TGCGCCAGCAGACCCACCGACACCTACGAGCAGTACTTC
-	TRBV4-1	-	TRBJ1-1	CASSQDHRDDTEAFF	TGCGCCAGCAGCCAAGATCACAGGGACGACACTGAAGCTTTCTTT
-	TRBV10-3	few	TRBJ2-5	CAISESPTRQETQYF	TGTGCCATCAGTGAGTCCCCCACCAGGCAAGAGACCCAGTACTTC
-	TRBV14	-	TRBJ2-3	CASSQELRTDTQYF	TGTGCCAGCAGCCAAGAACTACGCACAGATACGCAGTATTTT
TRBD1	TRBV19	few	TRBJ1-2	CASTPGQGVYGYTF	TGTGCCAGTACTCCCGGACAGGGCGTCTATGGCTACACCTTC
-	TRBV6-1	-	TRBJ2-5	CASSELDRRVETQYF	TGTGCCAGCAGTGAGCTGGACAGGAGGGTGGAGACCCAGTACTTC
TRBD1	TRBV7-8	few	TRBJ1-6	CASSLETGLVSPLHF	TGTGCCAGCAGCTTAGAGACAGGGCTAGTTTCACCCCTCCACTTT
-	TRBV5-1	few	TRBJ2-7	CASSLTQGRGYEQYF	TGCGCCAGCAGCTTAACGCAGGGAAGGGGCTACGAGCAGTACTTC
-	TRBV28	few	TRBJ1-2	CASSSGQLYTF	TGTGCCAGCAGTTCAGGCCAACTCTACACCTTC
-	TRBV7-9	few	TRBJ2-7	CASSLATGSYEQYF	TGTGCCAGCAGCTTAGCAACAGGGAGCTACGAGCAGTACTTC
-	TRBV6-6	-	TRBJ2-2	CASSFRGSNTGELFF	TGTGCCAGCAGTTTTAGGGGTAGCAACACCGGGGAGCTGTTTTTT
-	TRBV5-1	-	TRBJ2-1	CASSFYRGGSSYNEQFF	TGCGCCAGCAGCTTCTACAGGGGGGGGAGCTCCTACAATGAGCAGTTCTTC
-	TRBV15	few	TRBJ2-7	CATSRDPGYEQYF	TGTGCCACCAGCAGAGATCCAGGCTACGAGCAGTACTTC
-	TRBV28	few	TRBJ1-3	CASRTKRGYRAGNTIYF	TGTGCCAGCAGGACAAAAAGGGGGTACAGGGCCGGAAACACCATATATTTT
-	TRBV18	-	TRBJ2-1	CASGGSRDNEQFF	TGTGCCAGCGGAGGGTCTCGGGACAATGAGCAGTTCTTC